The text below deals with one T cell receptor (beta chain). Its antigen remains unidentified. The PCR contained 60 Vbeta and 13 Jbeta primers. The protocol was immunoSEQ multiplex PCR, while the TCRdb copy is restricted to in-frame clones and leaves out a portion. The repertoire holds about 160,000 clones, with 60% to 80% as singletons. The data belong to a study of cytomegalovirus exposure and HLA in healthy donors. Study summary: Tens of millions of unique TCRs from HLA-typed donors were held in an early release of data.

The CDR3 consists of 13 residues. Trimming left V 2 bases short and J 3 bases short, with 8 bases between. CDR1 and CDR2 (germline): SGHNT, YYREEE (reference sequence). Study outcomes and limitations: Exclusion applied to some V segments, including TRBV6-2 and TRBV6-3, as they were indistinguishable. Common viral pathogens (according to a later analysis) appeared linked to several of the most significant clusters. Cytomegalovirus association was listed for about 180 TCR beta chains.

This TCR was recovered from a woman in her twenties or thirties in good health and CMV-seronegative. What was sequenced was PBMCs. This chain links TRBV5-4 with TRBJ1-1, with D unresolved. The CDR3 DNA reads as TGTGCCAGCAGCTTAGTCGGGTACACTGAAGCTTTCTTT. It translates to CASSLVGYTEAFF.